Detailed here is one T cell receptor beta chain. This entry comes from a study of blood T cell repertoires in COVID-19. In the study overall: The United States, Italy and Spain were the sources of the acute and convalescent COVID-19 samples. PBMCs, B-cell-depleted T cells, or T cells were the source of the cDNA or gDNA that made up the material.

Sequenced by immunoSEQ multiplex PCR; TCRdb stores in-frame clones only, minus some. This table has fewer than 250,000 clones, over 80% appearing once. The germline V gene encodes CDR1 MGHRA and CDR2 YSYEKL. V lost 1 base to trimming and J lost 0 bases, with 9 bases between them. This CDR3 contains 15 residues. Clinical history as reported by participants underpinned cohort assignment. Individuals in the exposed group had encountered a COVID-19 case within 2 weeks preceding study entry. The J gene is TRBJ1-1, the V gene TRBV4-1, with a tentative D call TRBD1 (5 bases). Sequenced: PBMCs or T cells enriched from blood (not recorded which). This receptor was taken from a man aged 45 to 65 who had been exposed to COVID-19. The CDR3 protein is CASSQVGQMNTEAFF. The CDR3 DNA reads as TGCGCCAGCAGCCAAGTAGGACAAATGAACACTGAAGCTTTCTTT.